These 17 T cell receptor beta chains share one sample of origin, sequenced in a study of CD8 T cells in Susac syndrome. With random hexamers, roughly 0.45 to 1 ug RNA was reverse transcribed. TCRdb reprocessed the immunoSEQ multiplex PCR reads with MiXCR, giving one entry per CDR3 protein. The sample lists 100,000 to 150,000 distinct CDR3 sequences, around 94% occurring once. The sample taken for sequencing was CD8+ T cells from PBMCs. Receptors originate from a human donor with Susac syndrome.

The count of this clonotype is one. This chain connects TRBV12-3 or TRBV12-4 to TRBJ2-1; the match to TRBD1 covers 10 bases. The CDR3 has 16 residues. V dropped 1 base and J dropped 3; count of bases not matched to a gene: 3. In DNA, the CDR3 is TGTGCCAGCAGTTTAGGGGACAGGGGAGGCTACAATGAGCAGTTCTTC. Protein sequence: CASSLGDRGGYNEQFF.

The chain recombines TRBV5-6 with TRBJ2-3; 12 positions match TRBD1. This CDR3 spans 16 amino acids. V gave up 4 bases and J gave up 4 bases; unmatched junction bases: 7. Germline V gene sequence: CDR1 SGHDT, CDR2 YYEEEE. The CDR3 DNA reads as TGTGCCAGCAGCCCGGTAGGGACAGGGGGCCCAGATACGCAGTATTTT. Its translation is CASSPVGTGGPDTQYF.

V gene TRBV3-1 combines with J gene TRBJ2-7; no firm D call. V gave up 4 bases and J gave up 0 bases, with 10 bases separating them. The CDR3 has 14 amino acids. Germline V lookup: CDR1 LGHDT, CDR2 YNNKEL (reference sequence). The CDR3 nucleotides read TGTGCCAGCAGCCCGCTACTCGGCTCCTACGAGCAGTACTTC. It codes for CASSPLLGSYEQYF.

The J gene is TRBJ1-1, the V gene TRBV3-1, with TRBD1 as a possible D gene (5 bases). The CDR3 sequence is 14 residues long. The germline V gene encodes CDR1 LGHDT and CDR2 YNNKEL (reference sequence). Trimming cost V 1 base and J 6 bases, with 12 bases left between them. CDR3 in amino acids: CASSQVSLRAEAFF. CDR3 DNA: TGTGCCAGCAGCCAAGTATCTCTCAGGGCTGAAGCTTTCTTT.

The CDR3 region is CASSTGTGPTDTQYF. As DNA, the CDR3 is TGTGCCAGCAGTACCGGGACAGGACCCACAGATACGCAGTATTTT. V and J are TRBV6-5 and TRBJ2-3, with 8 bases that match TRBD1. Germline assignment: CDR1 MNHEY and CDR2 SVGAGI. V lost 5 bases to trimming and J lost 2 bases; unmatched junction nucleotides: 6. This CDR3 is 15 amino acids long.

The chain combines TRBV2 with TRBJ2-7; 7 bases are shared with TRBD2. Germline loops: CDR1 SNHLY, CDR2 FYNNEI. CDR3 length: 13 amino acids. The trim removed 6 bases at V and 8 bases at J, leaving 10 bases unmatched. In DNA, the CDR3 is TGTGCCAGCAGGGCTAGCGGTCTATTCCAGCAGTACTTC. Protein: CASRASGLFQQYF. The full variable domain, in which reference TRBV2 and TRBJ2-7 provide the parts outside the CDR3, is EPEVTQTPSHQVTQMGQEVILRCVPISNHLYFYWYRQILGQKVEFLVSFYNNEISEKSEIFDDQFSVERPDGSNFTLKIRSTKLEDSAMYFCASRASGLFQQYFGPGTRLTVT.

The chain couples TRBV27 to TRBJ2-6; D remains unclear. Germline CDR1 reads MNHEY; CDR2 reads SMNVEV (reference sequence). Trimming stripped 2 bases from V and 0 bases from J, with 2 bases between. The length of the CDR3 is 14 residues. The CDR3 spells CASSLASGANVLTF. The CDR3 region has the DNA TGTGCCAGCAGTTTAGCCTCTGGGGCCAACGTCCTGACTTTC.

This clonotype was counted once. This chain links TRBV6-5 with TRBJ2-5; 7 positions agree with TRBD2. Germline V gene lookup returns CDR1 MNHEY and CDR2 SVGAGI. The CDR3 contains 13 residues. The trim removed 5 bases at V and 5 bases at J, leaving 5 bases unmatched. The CDR3 is CASSPTAGETQYF. The CDR3 DNA reads TGTGCCAGCAGTCCGACAGCGGGGGAGACCCAGTACTTC.

The V and J genes are TRBV6-2 or TRBV6-3 and TRBJ2-7; D is perhaps TRBD2 (5 bases). Germline V gene lookup returns CDR1 MNHEY and CDR2 SVGEGT. Trimming stripped 0 bases from V and 7 bases from J, with 13 bases between. This CDR3 has 14 amino acids. CDR3 residues: CASSYSPGSGEQYF. In DNA form, the CDR3 reads TGTGCCAGCAGTTACTCACCGGGGTCGGGGGAGCAGTACTTC.

This chain links TRBV27 with TRBJ2-1; D remains ambiguous. V lost 4 bases to trimming and J lost 6 bases, with 7 bases between them. The length of the CDR3 is 12 residues. CDR1 is MNHEY and CDR2 is SMNVEV in the germline V gene (reference sequence). In DNA, the CDR3 is TGTGCCAGCAGTTCAACAGTCAATGAGCAGTTCTTC. Amino acids: CASSSTVNEQFF.

This clonotype has just one count. The rearrangement links TRBV20-1 to TRBJ2-7, with D maybe TRBD2 (5 bases). CDR1 and CDR2 (germline): DFQATT, SNEGSKA (reference sequence). CDR3 size: 15 residues. V lost 0 bases and J 0 bases, leaving 12 bases between the germline ends. In DNA, the CDR3 is TGCAGTGCTAGAGACCCCTCCGGGGACTCCTACGAGCAGTACTTC. Amino acid sequence: CSARDPSGDSYEQYF.

The gene calls are TRBV9 and TRBJ2-2; 8 bases fit TRBD1. CDR1 and CDR2 from the germline V gene are SGDLS and YYNGEE. CDR3 size: 14 residues. The junction had 3 bases not matched to a gene; V was cut back by 4 bases and J by 4 bases. Here the CDR3 DNA reads TGTGCCAGCAGCCAAACAGGGGGCACCGGGGAGCTGTTTTTT. Translation gives CASSQTGGTGELFF.

The gene calls are TRBV30 and TRBJ2-5; D is unclear. The CDR3 is made up of 13 amino acids. V dropped 1 base and J dropped 5 bases, with 11 bases sitting between them. The germline V gene encodes CDR1 GTSNPN and CDR2 SVGIG (reference sequence). CDR3 DNA: TGTGCCTGGAGTGGTATCAGAAAGGAGACCCAGTACTTC. Translated: CAWSGIRKETQYF.

This clonotype appeared a few times. The rearrangement links TRBV6-2 or TRBV6-3 to TRBJ2-2; D ambiguous. The CDR3 is made up of 13 amino acids. The ends were cut back, 4 bases at V and 5 bases at J, with 8 bases in the middle. CDR1 and CDR2 (germline): MNHEY, SVGEGT. In nucleotides, the CDR3 is TGTGCCAGCAGTTTGAGCGCTACCGGGGAGCTGTTTTTT. Protein product: CASSLSATGELFF.

The chain recombines TRBV7-9 with TRBJ1-2; D call uncertain. CDR1 is SEHNR, CDR2 FQNEAQ, per germline (reference sequence). The CDR3 contains 14 residues. The V end was cut by 2 bases, the J end by 2 bases, with 9 bases between. The CDR3: CASSLLTGNYGYTF. In DNA form, the CDR3 reads TGTGCCAGCAGCTTATTAACCGGGAACTATGGCTACACCTTC.

The gene calls are TRBV5-1 and TRBJ2-7; 7 bases are a match to TRBD1. This CDR3 has 15 residues. In germline, CDR1 is SGHRS, CDR2 YFSETQ. V shed 0 bases and J 4 bases; nucleotides not matched to a gene: 7. This chain's CDR3 is CASSLGQGLRYEQYF. The CDR3 DNA follows: TGCGCCAGCAGCTTGGGACAGGGTCTTCGGTACGAGCAGTACTTC.

This chain's CDR3 is CAWKVWGASPEQYF. CDR3 in DNA: TGTGCCTGGAAGGTTTGGGGGGCGAGTCCCGAGCAGTACTTC. The chain combines TRBV30 with TRBJ2-7, with D perhaps given as TRBD1 or TRBD2 (6 bases each). The CDR3 is 14 residues long. Germline V lookup: CDR1 GTSNPN, CDR2 SVGIG (reference sequence). V dropped 4 bases and J dropped 6 bases, with 19 bases sitting between them.